These 20 T cell receptor beta chains share one sample of origin, sequenced in a study of T cells after yellow fever vaccination. In TCRdb, the 5' RACE reads were re-called with MiXCR into one record per CDR3 protein. The sample yields 620,000 or so distinct CDR3 sequences, 9% to 15% seen once. Sequencing was performed on PBMCs, taken on the day of the yellow fever booster vaccination. These TCRs come from a man aged 30 to 39 who received the YFV17D yellow fever vaccine.

This clonotype was counted a few times. For the CDR3, the DNA is TGTGCCACCAGCAGCGGTCCCTACAATGAGCAGTTCTTC. Protein product: CATSSGPYNEQFF. J is TRBJ2-1 and V is TRBV15; D unclear. Per germline, CDR1 LNHNV and CDR2 YYDKDF (reference sequence). The CDR3 totals 13 residues. V was trimmed by 3 bases and J by 2 bases, leaving 5 bases between them.

The V gene is TRBV9, the J gene TRBJ1-2, with TRBD1 identical over 9 bases. This CDR3 has 20 amino acids. CDR1 and CDR2 (germline): SGDLS, YYNGEE. Trimming cost V 4 bases and J 0 bases; bases outside gene matches: 19. The CDR3 loop reads CASSPGQGYQPSKPNYGYTF. The CDR3 DNA follows: TGTGCCAGCAGCCCGGGACAGGGATACCAGCCATCGAAGCCTAACTATGGCTACACCTTC.

This clonotype was counted at least ten times. The chain uses TRBV12-3 or TRBV12-4 and TRBJ2-2; the D call may be TRBD1 or TRBD2 (5 bases each). The V and J ends lost 6 bases and 3 bases respectively, with 14 bases between them. The CDR3 is 15 amino acids. The chain's CDR3 is CASSLGGTHTGELFF. The CDR3 bases are TGTGCCAGCAGCCTAGGTGGGACCCACACCGGGGAGCTGTTTTTT.

This clonotype was detected only a few times. J is TRBJ2-1 and V is TRBV6-1; 10 positions agree with TRBD1. Per the germline V gene, CDR1 is MNHNS and CDR2 is SASEGT. The CDR3 has 13 residues. J gave up 13 bases and V 7 bases, and 10 bases lay outside the gene matches. DNA for the CDR3: TGTGCCAGCACACCGGGACAGGGGAGGGTTCAGTTCTTC. Its translation: CASTPGQGRVQFF.

This clonotype was seen more than once but under ten times. The missing conserved phenylalanine or tryptophan at the end of this CDR3 makes a read error likely. The chain recombines TRBV10-3 with TRBJ1-1; TRBD1 matches 11 bases. CDR1 and CDR2 (germline): ENHRY, SYGVKD. V shed 6 bases, J shed 4 bases, and the junction held 4 bases outside the gene matches. The CDR3 is 14 amino acids. CDR3 DNA: TGTGCCATCAGCCCGGGACAGGGGGTCACTGAAGCTTTCCTT. Translated, it gives CAISPGQGVTEAFL.

Only a few counts were recorded for this clonotype. CDR3 coding DNA: TGCAGCGTTGAATCAGACCTTGGACAGCCCCAGCATTTT. Amino acid sequence: CSVESDLGQPQHF. The V and J genes are TRBV29-1 and TRBJ1-5; D gene unclear. Deletions cut 2 bases from V and 7 bases from J, with 12 bases between. The CDR3 length is 13 residues. The V gene's germline CDR1 is SQVTM and CDR2 ANQGSEA.

This clonotype was detected only a few times. The genes are TRBV20-1 and TRBJ1-1; D is possibly TRBD1 (6 bases). In germline, CDR1 is DFQATT, CDR2 SNEGSKA (reference sequence). This CDR3 is 12 amino acids long. V was pared by 3 bases and J by 10 bases, with 15 bases between. In DNA form, the CDR3 reads TGCAGTGCTAGTCAACCAGGGGACGTAGCTTTCTTT. It specifies CSASQPGDVAFF.

The chain links TRBV2 to TRBJ2-3, with 7 positions matching TRBD1. This CDR3 has 14 residues. CDR1 is SNHLY, CDR2 FYNNEI, per germline. After removal of 3 bases from V and 3 bases from J, the junction contained 3 bases not matched to a gene. CDR3 region: CASSETGRTDTQYF. The CDR3 DNA sequence: TGTGCCAGCAGTGAGACAGGGCGGACAGATACGCAGTATTTT.

This clonotype was observed at least ten times. The genes are TRBV20-1 and TRBJ2-1; 9 nucleotides match TRBD1. The CDR3 is made up of 15 amino acids. In germline, CDR1 is DFQATT, CDR2 SNEGSKA (reference sequence). The V segment lost 6 bases and the J segment 6 bases; nucleotides outside the gene matches: 12. The CDR3, as DNA: TGCAGTGCGGAAGGGACAGGGAGAAAGGTCAATGAGCAGTTCTTC. Translation gives CSAEGTGRKVNEQFF.

This clonotype showed up just a few times. The J gene is TRBJ2-7, the V gene TRBV28; D not resolved. CDR3 length equals 15 residues. Looked up from germline, CDR1 is MDHEN and CDR2 is SYDVKM. V was trimmed by 3 bases and J by 2 bases, leaving 14 bases between them. In DNA, the CDR3 is TGTGCCAGCAGTTTTTGGGCATCGAAAACCTACGAGCAGTACTTC. Its protein product is CASSFWASKTYEQYF.

This clonotype was observed a handful of times. The chain uses TRBV12-3 or TRBV12-4 and TRBJ1-5, with D hard to call. The CDR3 length is 15 residues. V shed 2 bases and J shed 3 bases, with 11 bases lying between them. The CDR3 nucleotides are TGTGCCAGCAGTTTATGGGTCGGGAACAATCAGCCCCAGCATTTT. Its translation is CASSLWVGNNQPQHF.

This clonotype appeared many times. The chain links TRBV5-1 to TRBJ2-5; weak D call: TRBD1 (6 bases). The CDR3 covers 17 residues. Germline V gives CDR1 SGHRS, CDR2 YFSETQ. V was shortened by 3 bases and J by 5 bases, with 23 bases between the two germline ends. Here the CDR3 reads CASSSASGASAFETQYF. Here the CDR3 DNA reads TGCGCCAGCAGCTCTGCCTCAGGGGCCTCGGCCTTTGAGACCCAGTACTTC. Full variable domain (outside the CDR3, taken from reference TRBV5-1 and TRBJ2-5): KAGVTQTPRYLIKTRGQQVTLSCSPISGHRSVSWYQQTPGQGLQFLFEYFSETQRNKGNFPGRFSGRQFSNSRSEMNVSTLELGDSALYLCASSSASGASAFETQYFGPGTRLLVL.

A few counts support this clonotype. The chain uses TRBV11-3 and TRBJ2-3; D might be TRBD2 (6 bases). CDR1 and CDR2 (germline): SGHNT, YENEEA. V lost 8 bases and J 4 bases, leaving 13 bases between the germline ends. CDR3 length: 13 amino acids. The CDR3 nucleotides are TGTGCCAGCCGCTCTCCTAGCGCAGATACGCAGTATTTT. Translated, it gives CASRSPSADTQYF. The full variable domain, in which reference TRBV11-3 and TRBJ2-3 provide the parts outside the CDR3, is EAGVVQSPRYKIIEKKQPVAFWCNPISGHNTLYWYLQNLGQGPELLIRYENEEAVDDSQLPKDRFSAERLKGVDSTLKIQPAELGDSAVYLCASRSPSADTQYFGPGTRLTVL.

This clonotype was counted a few times. The chain uses TRBV9 and TRBJ1-2, with a possible D match to TRBD1 (5 bases). CDR1 SGDLS and CDR2 YYNGEE come from the germline V gene. The CDR3 totals 13 residues. Trimming cost V 3 bases and J 6 bases, with 12 bases left between them. The CDR3, as DNA: TGTGCCAGCAGCGCACCCGACAGAGATGGCTACACCTTC. It specifies CASSAPDRDGYTF.

This clonotype was counted a few times. J is TRBJ1-4 and V is TRBV20-1; D not certain. This CDR3 region has 13 residues. Trimming left V 4 bases short and J 5 bases short, with 11 bases between. In germline, CDR1 is DFQATT, CDR2 SNEGSKA (reference sequence). This CDR3 is CSAMVRENEKLFF. For the CDR3, the DNA is TGCAGTGCTATGGTACGGGAGAATGAAAAACTGTTTTTT.

The J gene is TRBJ2-1, the V gene TRBV2; 8 bases line up with TRBD1. Germline assignment: CDR1 SNHLY and CDR2 FYNNEI. CDR3 length equals 15 residues. V trimming: 4 bases; J trimming: 2 bases; junction bases outside the gene matches: 4. The CDR3 protein is CASSVDRGTYNEQFF. CDR3 DNA sequence: TGTGCCAGCAGTGTCGACAGGGGCACCTACAATGAGCAGTTCTTC.

This clonotype turned up a few times. This rearrangement joins TRBV18 to TRBJ2-1, with a weak D call TRBD1 (6 bases). Germline-derived CDR1 and CDR2 are KGHSH and LQKENI. V gave up 6 bases and J gave up 5 bases, with 11 bases separating them. This CDR3 comprises 13 residues. The CDR3 protein is CASSQNRDNEQFF. The CDR3 DNA sequence: TGTGCCAGCTCGCAGAACAGGGACAATGAGCAGTTCTTC. Full variable domain (missing parts from reference TRBV18 and TRBJ2-1): NAGVMQNPRHLVRRRGQEARLRCSPMKGHSHVYWYRQLPEEGLKFMVYLQKENIIDESGMPKERFSAEFPKEGPSILRIQQVVRGDSAAYFCASSQNRDNEQFFGPGTRLTVL.

This clonotype was counted only a few times. The chain couples TRBV7-2 to TRBJ1-1, with 8 bases fitting TRBD1. The germline gives CDR1 SGHTA, CDR2 FQGNSA. The trim removed 2 bases at V and 5 bases at J, leaving 1 base unmatched. This CDR3 has 13 amino acids. The CDR3 bases are TGTGCCAGCAGCTTACAGGGGGCGACTGAAGCTTTCTTT. It encodes CASSLQGATEAFF.

The rearrangement uses TRBV28 and TRBJ1-6, with 8 bases fitting TRBD1. Trimming at V came to 11 bases and at J to 7 bases, leaving 7 bases not matched to a gene. This CDR3 contains 13 residues. Germline CDR1 reads MDHEN; CDR2 reads SYDVKM. The DNA of the CDR3 is TGTGCCGCCGGACAGGGAGGCAATTCACCCCTCCACTTT. Translating it yields CAAGQGGNSPLHF.

The gene calls are TRBV20-1 and TRBJ1-1; 9 bases are a match to TRBD1. There are 14 residues in the CDR3. The J segment lost 4 bases and the V segment lost 2 bases, leaving 5 bases of the junction unmatched. The V gene's germline CDR1 is DFQATT and CDR2 SNEGSKA (reference sequence). CDR3 region: CSARLQGAITEAFF. The CDR3 coding sequence is TGCAGTGCTAGATTACAGGGGGCTATCACTGAAGCTTTCTTT.